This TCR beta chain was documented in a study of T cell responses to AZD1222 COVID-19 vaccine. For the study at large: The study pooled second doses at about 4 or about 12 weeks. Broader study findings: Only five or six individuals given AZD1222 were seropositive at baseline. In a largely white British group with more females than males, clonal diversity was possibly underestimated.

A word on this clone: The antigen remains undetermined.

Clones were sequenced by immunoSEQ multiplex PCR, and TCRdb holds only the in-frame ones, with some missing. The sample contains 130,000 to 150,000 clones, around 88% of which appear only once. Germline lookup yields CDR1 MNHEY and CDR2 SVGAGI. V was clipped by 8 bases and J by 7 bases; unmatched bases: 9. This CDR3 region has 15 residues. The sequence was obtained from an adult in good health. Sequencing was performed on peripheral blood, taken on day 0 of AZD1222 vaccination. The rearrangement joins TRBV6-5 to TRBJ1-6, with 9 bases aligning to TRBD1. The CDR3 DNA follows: TGTGCCAGCGCTACAGGGGGCGCCGGGAATTCACCCCTCCACTTT. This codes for CASATGGAGNSPLHF.